These 25 T cell receptor beta chains were sequenced from one sample in a study of cytomegalovirus exposure and HLA in healthy donors (dated by TCRdb to 2016 to 2017). The library was produced with the immunoSEQ multiplex PCR assay. The multiplex PCR relied on a mix of 60 forward primers for TCR Vbeta segments and 13 reverse primers for TCR Jbeta segments. The clones in this table, taken by TCRdb from immuneACCESS, are in-frame only. Not every clone is retained; where verified, under half of the shortfall comes from an unresolved V gene, and the cause of the rest is unknown. This sample is represented by under 150,000 clones; around 80% of them were singletons. The ten largest clones capture more than 7% of the sample. Sequenced input: PBMCs. Source of these receptors: a woman in her fifties or sixties in good health and CMV-seropositive.

The rearrangement uses TRBV19 and TRBJ2-1, with 8 nucleotides matching TRBD2. Germline values: CDR1 LNHDA, CDR2 SQIVND (reference sequence). The CDR3 loop spans 14 amino acids. Trimming at V came to 9 bases and at J to 1 base, leaving 5 bases not matched to a gene. The CDR3 region has the DNA TGTGCCAGCTCCCGGGGGGGTTCCTACAATGAGCAGTTCTTC. It codes for CASSRGGSYNEQFF.

This sequence joins TRBV7-2 and TRBJ1-4, with 8 bases matching TRBD1. V lost 5 bases and J lost 6; bases outside the gene matches: 8. Germline V lookup: CDR1 SGHTA, CDR2 FQGNSA. CDR3 length: 15 amino acids. CDR3 sequence (DNA): TGTGCCAGCAGCGAAGACAGGGGCCGGTATGAAAAACTGTTTTTT. Translating it yields CASSEDRGRYEKLFF.

The chain links TRBV10-3 to TRBJ1-5; 9 nucleotides line up with TRBD1. The CDR3 totals 14 residues. Germline assignment: CDR1 ENHRY and CDR2 SYGVKD. The V segment lost 5 bases and the J segment 5 bases; nucleotides outside the gene matches: 4. This chain's CDR3 is CAISTGQGHQPQHF. DNA for the CDR3: TGTGCCATCAGTACCGGACAGGGGCATCAGCCCCAGCATTTT.

The chain uses TRBV10-3 and TRBJ2-5; TRBD2 aligns across 9 bases. V shed 3 bases, J shed 4 bases, and the junction held 15 bases outside the gene matches. This CDR3 spans 18 amino acids. The germline V gene encodes CDR1 ENHRY and CDR2 SYGVKD. The CDR3 nucleotides are TGTGCCATCAGTGATCGAGTAGGCGGGAGGGGGTCGGGAGAGACCCAGTACTTC. It codes for CAISDRVGGRGSGETQYF.

This clone was detected a few times. The chain is built from TRBV7-2 and TRBJ1-2; TRBD1 might be the D (6 bases). The CDR3 length is 12 residues. Germline V gene data show CDR1 as SGHTA and CDR2 as FQGNSA. Trimming stripped 3 bases from V and 6 bases from J, with 8 bases between. The CDR3 is CASSFYRDGYTF. The CDR3 nucleotides read TGTGCCAGCAGCTTTTACAGGGATGGCTACACCTTC. Filled out from reference TRBV7-2 and TRBJ1-2, the complete variable domain reads GAGVSQSPSNKVTEKGKDVELRCDPISGHTALYWYRQSLGQGLEFLIYFQGNSAPDKSGLPSDRFSAERTGGSVSTLTIQRTQQEDSAVYLCASSFYRDGYTFGSGTRLTVV.

The V call is TRBV18, the J call TRBJ2-7; no firm D call. The CDR3 totals 14 residues. The V end lost 4 bases, the J end lost 7 bases, and 17 bases lay between the germline ends. CDR1 is KGHSH and CDR2 is LQKENI in the germline V gene. CDR3 loop: CASSLSQAPGEQYF. DNA of the CDR3: TGTGCCAGCTCACTCTCTCAGGCCCCAGGAGAGCAGTACTTC.

The chain links TRBV10-3 to TRBJ2-5; a possible D gene is TRBD2 (6 bases). Germline CDR1 is ENHRY and CDR2 is SYGVKD. This CDR3 is built from 15 residues. The CDR3 DNA is TGTGGAAGCCGGGACCCTAGTCGTGGGGGGGAGACCCAGTACTTC. This encodes CGSRDPSRGGETQYF.

J is TRBJ2-7 and V is TRBV6-6, with 11 nucleotides matching TRBD2. CDR3 length: 15 residues. The germline CDR1 and CDR2 sequences are MNHNY and SVGAGI (reference sequence). V trimming: 6 bases; J trimming: 3 bases; junction bases outside the gene matches: 7. CDR3 sequence reads: CASRERTSGFYEQYF. In nucleotides, the CDR3 is TGTGCCAGCAGGGAACGGACTAGCGGGTTCTACGAGCAGTACTTC.

The chain couples TRBV5-1 to TRBJ2-5; TRBD1 agrees at 7 bases. The J call could be wrong; TRBJ2-7 is a better fit for the DNA end. CDR1 and CDR2 (germline): SGHRS, YFSETQ. The CDR3 spans 14 residues. The CDR3 nucleotides read TGCGCCAGCAGCTCCGGACAGGTTGCCTACGAGCAGTACTTC. Translating it yields CASSSGQVAYEQYF.

The chain's CDR3 is CASSPNGANVLTF. Written as DNA, the CDR3 is TGTGCCAGCAGTCCTAACGGGGCCAACGTCCTGACTTTC. The chain carries TRBV14 and TRBJ2-6; no definite D call. The CDR3 totals 13 residues. The germline gives CDR1 SGHDN, CDR2 FVKESK. Deletions cut 6 bases from V and 4 bases from J, with 7 bases between. Looking up the rest from reference TRBV14 and TRBJ2-6 gives the full variable domain: EAGVTQFPSHSVIEKGQTVTLRCDPISGHDNLYWYRRVMGKEIKFLLHFVKESKQDESGMPNNRFLAERTGGTYSTLKVQPAELEDSGVYFCASSPNGANVLTFGAGSRLTVL.

The chain uses TRBV5-4 and TRBJ2-7; possibly TRBD2 for D (6 bases). Deletions cut 4 bases from V and 6 bases from J, with 14 bases between. The germline CDR1 and CDR2 sequences are SGHNT and YYREEE (reference sequence). CDR3 length: 13 amino acids. CDR3 protein: CASSRGGTLEQYF. The CDR3 DNA follows: TGTGCCAGCAGCCGGGGAGGAACGCTCGAGCAGTACTTC.

The rearrangement joins TRBV14 to TRBJ2-3; D is perhaps TRBD1 (5 bases). V lost 5 bases and J 2 bases, leaving 14 bases between the germline ends. Germline V gene data show CDR1 as SGHDN and CDR2 as FVKESK. This CDR3 is 15 amino acids long. The CDR3 is CASSLTPDNTDTQYF. The CDR3 DNA sequence: TGTGCCAGCAGCTTGACCCCGGACAACACAGATACGCAGTATTTT.

This clone has more than one count but fewer than ten. The CDR3 DNA sequence: TGTGCCACTTACGGGGGACTAGGGGGAGGGGGGGGTAATGAGCAGTTCTTC. It codes for CATYGGLGGGGGNEQFF. The chain has TRBV10-3 and TRBJ2-1, with TRBD2 matching 8 bases. The CDR3 is 17 amino acids. The germline gives CDR1 ENHRY, CDR2 SYGVKD. The V segment lost 10 bases and the J segment 7 bases; nucleotides outside the gene matches: 21.

The chain employs TRBV23-1 and TRBJ2-1; a weak D match, TRBD2 (6 bases). TRBV23-1 is assigned to the ORF class and has an uncertain function. V was shortened by 1 base and J by 3 bases, with 19 bases between the two germline ends. CDR3 length: 18 residues. The CDR3 bases are TGCGCCAGCAGTCAATGGGACCTCGAGCTAGCGAGCTACAATGAGCAGTTCTTC. Translated, it gives CASSQWDLELASYNEQFF.

The rearrangement joins TRBV11-3 to TRBJ1-2, with TRBD1 matching 9 bases. Germline V gives CDR1 SGHNT, CDR2 YENEEA. V trimming: 8 bases; J trimming: 8 bases; junction bases outside the gene matches: 9. The length of the CDR3 is 13 residues. The CDR3 nucleotides are TGTGCCAGCGGGGGGACAGGGACTGGAGGCTACACCTTC. It is translated as CASGGTGTGGYTF.

CDR3 nucleotides: TGTGCCAGTAGTACCGCCTGGGACAGGGAAGACACCGGGGAGCTGTTTTTT. The encoded protein is CASSTAWDREDTGELFF. V is TRBV19 and J is TRBJ2-2; 9 nucleotides align to TRBD1. CDR1 is LNHDA, CDR2 SQIVND, per germline (reference sequence). This CDR3 contains 17 residues. With V trimmed by 4 bases and J by 3 bases, 9 bases remained unmatched.

The V and J genes are TRBV7-9 and TRBJ2-2; 13 bases fit TRBD2. The germline CDR1 and CDR2 sequences are SEHNR and FQNEAQ (reference sequence). This CDR3 has 16 amino acids. Trimming took 5 bases from V and 4 from J; bases not matched to a gene: 4. The CDR3 DNA reads TGTGCCAGCAGCCCGGGACTAGCGGGGATCACCGGGGAGCTGTTTTTT. Residues: CASSPGLAGITGELFF.

A few counts support this clone. The chain links TRBV5-4 to TRBJ2-3, with D unclear. Trimming pared 0 bases from V and 7 bases from J, leaving 6 bases between. The CDR3 loop spans 12 amino acids. Looked up from germline, CDR1 is SGHNT and CDR2 is YYREEE (reference sequence). The CDR3 DNA is TGTGCCAGCAGCTTGGACACCTATACGCAGTATTTT. Translated, it gives CASSLDTYTQYF.

In its sample, this clone was seen a few times. V usage is TRBV5-6 and J usage is TRBJ2-7; the match to TRBD1 covers 8 bases. The trim removed 4 bases at V and 0 bases at J, leaving 0 bases unmatched. Germline V gives CDR1 SGHDT, CDR2 YYEEEE. This CDR3 has 13 residues. The CDR3 sequence is CASSTGGSYEQYF. CDR3 DNA: TGTGCCAGCAGCACAGGGGGCTCCTACGAGCAGTACTTC.

This clone has just a few counts. The rearrangement joins TRBV11-3 to TRBJ2-1, with 8 bases lining up with TRBD2. CDR3 size: 15 residues. CDR1 and CDR2 from the germline V gene are SGHNT and YENEEA. Unmatched junction bases numbered 9, after V lost 5 bases and J lost 6 bases. For the CDR3, the DNA is TGTGCCAGCAGCCTCTTGCGGGGGGCAGGCAATGAGCAGTTCTTC. Translation gives CASSLLRGAGNEQFF.

The V call is TRBV5-6, the J call TRBJ1-1; TRBD1 aligns across 8 bases. The CDR3 runs 15 residues. Per the germline V gene, CDR1 is SGHDT and CDR2 is YYEEEE. J lost 5 bases, V lost 1 base, and 7 bases had no gene match. CDR3 sequence (DNA): TGTGCCAGCAGCTTGCTGTCAGGGGGCCGGACTGAAGCTTTCTTT. It encodes CASSLLSGGRTEAFF.

About this clone itself: It is unclear where the CDR3 begins or ends on the DNA, so no DNA is shown, and the CDR3 is as TCRdb lists it. The gene calls are TRBV12-2 and TRBJ2-3; the table's D call, TRBD2, was not checked against the DNA. TRBV12-2 counts as a pseudogene. The CDR3 numbers 15 amino acids, ends counted. The CDR3: CASRPVGGGTDTQYF.

This chain uses TRBV7-9 with TRBJ1-5; D call uncertain. The V end lost 1 base, the J end lost 6 bases, and 13 bases lay between the germline ends. The length of the CDR3 is 15 residues. Germline V gene data show CDR1 as SEHNR and CDR2 as FQNEAQ (reference sequence). The CDR3 region has the DNA TGTGCCAGCAGCTTAGACAGCTCCCCTGGTCAGCCCCAGCATTTT. Its translation is CASSLDSSPGQPQHF.

The rearrangement uses TRBV30 and TRBJ1-1; D call uncertain. V was trimmed by 7 bases and J by 0 bases, leaving 9 bases between them. Germline V gene data show CDR1 as GTSNPN and CDR2 as SVGIG (reference sequence). The CDR3 covers 12 residues. CDR3 sequence (DNA): TGTGCCTTCGGGGTTATGAACACTGAAGCTTTCTTT. Translated, it gives CAFGVMNTEAFF.

The V and J genes are TRBV9 and TRBJ2-5, with TRBD2 identical over 8 bases. This CDR3 has 16 amino acids. The ends lost 4 bases at V and 3 bases at J; junction bases unmatched: 11. Germline V gene data show CDR1 as SGDLS and CDR2 as YYNGEE. CDR3 in DNA: TGTGCCAGCAGCCCCCGGGCGGGGGGACCTGAAGAGACCCAGTACTTC. It yields the protein CASSPRAGGPEETQYF.